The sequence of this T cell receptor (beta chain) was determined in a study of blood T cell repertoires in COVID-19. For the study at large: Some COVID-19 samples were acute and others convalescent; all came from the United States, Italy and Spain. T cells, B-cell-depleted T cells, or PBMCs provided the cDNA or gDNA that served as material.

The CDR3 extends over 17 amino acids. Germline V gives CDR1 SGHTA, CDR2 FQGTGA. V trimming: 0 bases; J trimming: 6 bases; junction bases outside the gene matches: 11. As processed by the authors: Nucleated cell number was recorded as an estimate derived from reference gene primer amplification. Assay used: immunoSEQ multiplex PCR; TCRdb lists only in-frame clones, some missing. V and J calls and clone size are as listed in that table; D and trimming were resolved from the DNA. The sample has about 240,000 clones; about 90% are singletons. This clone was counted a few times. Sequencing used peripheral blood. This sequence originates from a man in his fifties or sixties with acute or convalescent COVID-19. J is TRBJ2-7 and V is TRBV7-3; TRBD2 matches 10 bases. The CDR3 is CASSLTLLAGEKAEQYF. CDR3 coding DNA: TGTGCCAGCAGCTTAACCCTTCTAGCGGGAGAAAAGGCCGAGCAGTACTTC.